The rows below give T cell receptor beta chains drawn from one sample of a study of CXCR3-negative and CXCR3-positive naive CD8 T cells. TCRdb reprocessed the 5' RACE reads and reports one entry per CDR3 protein, with no DNA. Seen in this sample are about 40,000 distinct CDR3 sequences; the ten most common clones hold less than 9.5%. Sequenced: memory CD8+ T cells from blood. All receptors derive from a human donor in good health. Some clones in this sample may be carry-over from other donors' samples. Both conserved end residues are part of each CDR3.

v_gene,j_gene,CDR3aa
TRBV27,TRBJ1-1,CASSYAQNTEAFF
TRBV29-1,TRBJ2-7,CSVWSGNHEQYF
TRBV7-2,TRBJ2-5,CASSRINPPGDGRETQYF
TRBV12-5,TRBJ2-1,CASGSGQGLLDEQFF
TRBV7-6,TRBJ2-7,CASSPRENEQYF
TRBV29-1,TRBJ2-2,CSVGFGSSNTGELFF
TRBV29-1,TRBJ2-7,CSVELSSYEQYF
TRBV7-9,TRBJ2-1,CASSSPGQGFSGGYNEQFF
TRBV6-4,TRBJ2-1,CASSEGGTNEQFF
TRBV7-9,TRBJ2-1,CASSLDTSGETYNEQFF
TRBV20-1,TRBJ2-7,CSASPRGPYEQYF
TRBV20-1,TRBJ2-1,CSARDLGNSQNEQFF
TRBV7-6,TRBJ2-7,CASSAGTGSNEQYF
TRBV6-6,TRBJ2-7,CASSTPDRGPYEQYF
TRBV6-6,TRBJ2-5,CASSNLAGGETQYF
TRBV7-3,TRBJ1-6,CASSLRPLDNSPLHF
TRBV20-1,TRBJ2-5,CSAGTGGSETQYF
TRBV20-1,TRBJ2-1,CSAPRGLEGGNEQFF
TRBV15,TRBJ2-7,CATSRPWTGGLYEQYF
TRBV7-9,TRBJ2-7,CASSPSLRGWQYF
TRBV28,TRBJ2-7,CASSAPVSSYEQYF
TRBV18,TRBJ2-7,CASSQTGTADYEQYF
TRBV9,TRBJ1-1,CASSVDEGVLVEAFF
TRBV2,TRBJ2-2,CASSPGGTGELFF
TRBV7-9,TRBJ2-7,CASSFLGTMRSYEQYF
TRBV7-9,TRBJ2-7,CASSVDRAGFYEQYF
TRBV7-9,TRBJ2-7,CASSPPLPGSYEQYF
TRBV5-6,TRBJ2-7,CASSGDKPPSSYEQYF
TRBV6-5,TRBJ2-2,CASSYSWDTNTGELFF
TRBV12-3/TRBV12-4,TRBJ2-7,CASSFSRYEQYF
TRBV7-2,TRBJ1-2,CASSRGQLYGYTF
TRBV29-1,TRBJ2-4,CSVEVAGTAKNIQYF
TRBV10-2,TRBJ2-1,CASSESDEQFF
TRBV11-3,TRBJ2-1,CASSLRTWEGNEQFF
TRBV29-1,TRBJ2-1,CSVRGLAENEQFF
TRBV28,TRBJ1-5,CASSAGQPWQPQHF
TRBV4-3,TRBJ2-1,CASSLDPGQTFNEQFF
TRBV2,TRBJ2-1,CAYGGWTRNEQFF
TRBV20-1,TRBJ2-1,CSAPLGGASDYNEQFF
TRBV7-6,TRBJ2-1,CASSLYGGPNEQFF
TRBV7-9,TRBJ1-6,CASHDWGDRNNSPLHF
TRBV4-2,TRBJ1-1,CASKGQGGTEAFF
TRBV29-1,TRBJ2-3,CSVVLVVSADTQYF
TRBV7-9,TRBJ1-2,CASSSGGSNGYTF
TRBV4-3,TRBJ1-3,CASSQDGDTSGNTIYF
TRBV6-2/TRBV6-3,TRBJ2-2,CASSLRDGNTGELFF
TRBV20-1,TRBJ1-2,CSARVAGGGYTF
TRBV20-1,TRBJ2-1,CSARPGLAGGNEQFF
TRBV14,TRBJ2-7,CASSQVVRGEQYF
TRBV12-3/TRBV12-4,TRBJ1-1,CASSPRRGTEDTEAFF
TRBV29-1,TRBJ2-5,CSVDGLAGDYQETQYF
TRBV12-3/TRBV12-4,TRBJ2-5,CASSPGQTLETQYF
TRBV27,TRBJ1-4,CASSLYGGTNEKLFF
TRBV6-2/TRBV6-3,TRBJ2-2,CASSYSGYTGELFF
TRBV7-2,TRBJ2-7,CASSVPTSNYEQYF
TRBV4-1,TRBJ2-7,CASSHGLAGGYEQYF
TRBV15,TRBJ2-1,CATSTSGLADEQFF